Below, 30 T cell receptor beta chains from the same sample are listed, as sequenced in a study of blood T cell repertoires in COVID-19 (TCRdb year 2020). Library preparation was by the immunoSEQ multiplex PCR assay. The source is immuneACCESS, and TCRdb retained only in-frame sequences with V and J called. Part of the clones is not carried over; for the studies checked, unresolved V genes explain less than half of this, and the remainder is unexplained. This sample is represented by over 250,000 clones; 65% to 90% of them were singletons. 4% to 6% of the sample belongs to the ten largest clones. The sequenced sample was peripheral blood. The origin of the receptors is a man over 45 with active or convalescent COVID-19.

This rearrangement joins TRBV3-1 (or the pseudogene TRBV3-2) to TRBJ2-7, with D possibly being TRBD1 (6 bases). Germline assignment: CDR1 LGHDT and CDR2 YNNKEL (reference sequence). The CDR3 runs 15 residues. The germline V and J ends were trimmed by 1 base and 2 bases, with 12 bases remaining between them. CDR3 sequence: CASSQGGTNTYEQYF. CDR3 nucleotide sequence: TGTGCCAGCAGCCAAGGTGGGACAAACACCTACGAGCAGTACTTC.

The CDR3 sequence: CASSLGGQTTEAFF. In DNA, the CDR3 is TGCGCCAGCAGCTTAGGCGGCCAGACCACTGAAGCTTTCTTT. The chain has TRBV5-1 and TRBJ1-1; D call uncertain. Germline-derived CDR1 and CDR2 are SGHRS and YFSETQ. The CDR3 spans 14 residues. V was cut by 2 bases and J by 4 bases, with 12 bases left in between.

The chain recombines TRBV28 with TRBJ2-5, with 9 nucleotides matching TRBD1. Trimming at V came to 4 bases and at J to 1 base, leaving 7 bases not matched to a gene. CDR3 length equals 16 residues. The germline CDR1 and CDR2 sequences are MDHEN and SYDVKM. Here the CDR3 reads CASSSRGTGTQETQYF. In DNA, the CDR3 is TGTGCCAGCAGTTCCCGGGGGACAGGGACCCAAGAGACCCAGTACTTC.

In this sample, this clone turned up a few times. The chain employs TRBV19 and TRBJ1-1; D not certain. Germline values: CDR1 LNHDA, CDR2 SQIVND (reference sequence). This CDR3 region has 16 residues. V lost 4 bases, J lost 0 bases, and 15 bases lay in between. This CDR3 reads CASSTLNTLMNTEAFF. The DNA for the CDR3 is TGTGCCAGTAGTACCCTTAATACTTTAATGAACACTGAAGCTTTCTTT.

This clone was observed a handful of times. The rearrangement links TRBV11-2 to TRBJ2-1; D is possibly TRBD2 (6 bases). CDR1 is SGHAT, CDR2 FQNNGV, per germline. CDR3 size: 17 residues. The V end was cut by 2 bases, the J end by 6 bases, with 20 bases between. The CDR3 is CASSLRLGGRSSNEQFF. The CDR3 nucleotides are TGTGCCAGCAGCTTACGGTTGGGGGGACGTTCTAGCAATGAGCAGTTCTTC.

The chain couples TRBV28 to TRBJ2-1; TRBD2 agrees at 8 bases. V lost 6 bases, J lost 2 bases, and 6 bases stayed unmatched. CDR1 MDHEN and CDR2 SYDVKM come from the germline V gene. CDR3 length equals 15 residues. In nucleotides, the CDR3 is TGTGCCAGCAGACGAGGAGCGGGGGCCTACAATGAGCAGTTCTTC. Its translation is CASRRGAGAYNEQFF.

CDR3 sequence reads: CATHRGDPANIQYF. CDR3 nucleotide sequence: TGTGCCACCCACCGGGGTGATCCGGCAAACATTCAGTACTTC. The chain uses TRBV6-5 and TRBJ2-4; perhaps TRBD2 as D (5 bases). V was shortened by 10 bases and J by 6 bases, with 19 bases between the two germline ends. The CDR3 runs 14 residues. In germline, CDR1 is MNHEY, CDR2 SVGAGI.

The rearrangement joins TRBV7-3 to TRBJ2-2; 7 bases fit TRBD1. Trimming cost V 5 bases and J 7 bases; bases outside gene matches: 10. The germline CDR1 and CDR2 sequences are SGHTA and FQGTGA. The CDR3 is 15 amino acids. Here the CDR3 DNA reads TGTGCCAGCAGCCCCAGACAGGGTGTGGGCGGGGAGCTGTTTTTT. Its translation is CASSPRQGVGGELFF.

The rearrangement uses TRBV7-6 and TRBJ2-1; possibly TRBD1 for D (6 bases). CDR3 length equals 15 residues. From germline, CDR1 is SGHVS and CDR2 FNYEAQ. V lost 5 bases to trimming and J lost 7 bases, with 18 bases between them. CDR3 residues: CASSPDFKRGNEQFF. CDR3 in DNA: TGTGCCAGCAGCCCTGACTTCAAAAGGGGGAATGAGCAGTTCTTC.

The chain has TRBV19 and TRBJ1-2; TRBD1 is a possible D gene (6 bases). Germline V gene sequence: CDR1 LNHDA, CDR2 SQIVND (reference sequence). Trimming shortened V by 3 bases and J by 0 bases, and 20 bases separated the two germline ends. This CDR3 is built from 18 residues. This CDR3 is CASSIPTGVHSTNYGYTF. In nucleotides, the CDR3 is TGTGCCAGTAGTATTCCGACAGGTGTCCATTCAACTAACTATGGCTACACCTTC.

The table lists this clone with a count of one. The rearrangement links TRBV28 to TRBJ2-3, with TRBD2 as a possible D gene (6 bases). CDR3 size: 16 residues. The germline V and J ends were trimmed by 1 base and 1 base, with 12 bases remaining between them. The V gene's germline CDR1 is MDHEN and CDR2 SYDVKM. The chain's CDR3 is CASSLFQPGGTDTQYF. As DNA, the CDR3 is TGTGCCAGCAGTTTATTCCAACCGGGGGGCACAGATACGCAGTATTTT.

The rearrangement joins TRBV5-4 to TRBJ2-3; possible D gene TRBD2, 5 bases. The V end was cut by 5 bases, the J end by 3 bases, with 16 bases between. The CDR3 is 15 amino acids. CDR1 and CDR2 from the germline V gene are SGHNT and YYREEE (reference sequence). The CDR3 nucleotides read TGTGCCAGCAGTTGGGCCTCTAGAGGGACAGATACGCAGTATTTT. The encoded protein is CASSWASRGTDTQYF.

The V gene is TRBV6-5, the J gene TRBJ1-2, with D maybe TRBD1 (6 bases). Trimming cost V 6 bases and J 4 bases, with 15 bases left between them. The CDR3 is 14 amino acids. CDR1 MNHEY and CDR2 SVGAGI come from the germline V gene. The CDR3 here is CASRPQGSAYGYTF. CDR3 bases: TGTGCCAGCAGACCACAGGGATCGGCCTATGGCTACACCTTC.

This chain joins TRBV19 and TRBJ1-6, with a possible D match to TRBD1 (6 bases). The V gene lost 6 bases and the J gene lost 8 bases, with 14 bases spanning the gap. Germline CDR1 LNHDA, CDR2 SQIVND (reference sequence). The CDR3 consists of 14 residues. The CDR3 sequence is CASREQGSDSPLHF. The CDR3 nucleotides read TGTGCCAGTAGGGAACAGGGTAGCGATTCACCCCTCCACTTT.

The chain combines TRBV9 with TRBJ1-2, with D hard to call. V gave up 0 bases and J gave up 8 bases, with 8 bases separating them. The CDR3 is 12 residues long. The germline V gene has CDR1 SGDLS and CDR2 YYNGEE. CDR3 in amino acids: CASSVGTWGYTF. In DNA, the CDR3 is TGTGCCAGCAGCGTAGGCACTTGGGGCTACACCTTC. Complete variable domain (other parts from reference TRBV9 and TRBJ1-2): DSGVTQTPKHLITATGQRVTLRCSPRSGDLSVYWYQQSLDQGLQFLIQYYNGEERAKGNILERFSAQQFPDLHSELNLSSLELGDSALYFCASSVGTWGYTFGSGTRLTVV.

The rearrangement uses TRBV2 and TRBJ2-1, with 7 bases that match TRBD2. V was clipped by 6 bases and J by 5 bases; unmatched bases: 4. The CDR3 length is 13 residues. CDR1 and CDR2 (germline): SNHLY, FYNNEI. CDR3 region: CASRTGLNNEQFF. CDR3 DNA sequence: TGTGCCAGCAGAACGGGACTAAACAATGAGCAGTTCTTC.

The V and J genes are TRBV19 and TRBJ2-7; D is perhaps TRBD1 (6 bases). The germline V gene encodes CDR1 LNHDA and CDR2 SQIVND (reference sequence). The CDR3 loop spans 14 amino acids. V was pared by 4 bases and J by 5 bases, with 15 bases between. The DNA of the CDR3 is TGTGCCAGTAGTAGGTCTCAGGGGAGCAACGAGCAGTACTTC. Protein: CASSRSQGSNEQYF. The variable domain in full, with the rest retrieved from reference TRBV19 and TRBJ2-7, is DGGITQSPKYLFRKEGQNVTLSCEQNLNHDAMYWYRQDPGQGLRLIYYSQIVNDFQKGDIAEGYSVSREKKESFPLTVTSAQKNPTAFYLCASSRSQGSNEQYFGPGTRLTVT.

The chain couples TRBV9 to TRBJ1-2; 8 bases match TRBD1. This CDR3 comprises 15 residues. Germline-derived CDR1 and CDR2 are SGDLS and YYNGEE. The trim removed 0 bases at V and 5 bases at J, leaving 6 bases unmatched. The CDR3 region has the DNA TGTGCCAGCAGCGTAGGTGGGACAGGTCTTTATGGCTACACCTTC. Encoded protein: CASSVGGTGLYGYTF. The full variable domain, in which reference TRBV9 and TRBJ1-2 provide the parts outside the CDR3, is DSGVTQTPKHLITATGQRVTLRCSPRSGDLSVYWYQQSLDQGLQFLIQYYNGEERAKGNILERFSAQQFPDLHSELNLSSLELGDSALYFCASSVGGTGLYGYTFGSGTRLTVV.

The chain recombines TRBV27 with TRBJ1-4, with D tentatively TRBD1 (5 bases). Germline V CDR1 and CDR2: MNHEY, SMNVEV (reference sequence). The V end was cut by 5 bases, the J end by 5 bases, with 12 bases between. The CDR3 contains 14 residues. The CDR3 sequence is CASSHQGPNEKLFF. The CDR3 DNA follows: TGTGCCAGCAGTCATCAGGGCCCCAATGAAAAACTGTTTTTT.

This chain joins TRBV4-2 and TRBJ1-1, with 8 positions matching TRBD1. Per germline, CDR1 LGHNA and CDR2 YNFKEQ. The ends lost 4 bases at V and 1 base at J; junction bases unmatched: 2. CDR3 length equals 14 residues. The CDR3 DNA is TGTGCCAGCAGCCGGGGACAGGCGAACACTGAAGCTTTCTTT. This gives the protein CASSRGQANTEAFF.

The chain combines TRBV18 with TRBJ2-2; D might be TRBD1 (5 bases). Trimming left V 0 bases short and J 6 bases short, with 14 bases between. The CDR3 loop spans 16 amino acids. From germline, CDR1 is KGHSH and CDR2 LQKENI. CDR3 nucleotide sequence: TGTGCCAGCTCACCACCGGGGCTAGTTACAGCCGGGGAGCTGTTTTTT. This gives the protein CASSPPGLVTAGELFF.

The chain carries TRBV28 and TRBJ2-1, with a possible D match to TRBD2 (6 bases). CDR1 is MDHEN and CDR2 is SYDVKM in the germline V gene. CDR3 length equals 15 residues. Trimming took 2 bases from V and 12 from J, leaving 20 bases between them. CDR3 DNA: TGTGCCAGCAGTTTAAGGAGGGCTTCGCTTCAGGGGCAGTTCTTC. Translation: CASSLRRASLQGQFF.

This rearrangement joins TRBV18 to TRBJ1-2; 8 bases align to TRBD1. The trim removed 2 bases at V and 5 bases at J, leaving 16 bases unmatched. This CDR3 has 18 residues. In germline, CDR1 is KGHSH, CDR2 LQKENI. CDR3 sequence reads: CASSPKVSSGGGTYGYTF. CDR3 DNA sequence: TGTGCCAGCTCACCAAAGGTTAGTTCAGGGGGCGGTACTTATGGCTACACCTTC.

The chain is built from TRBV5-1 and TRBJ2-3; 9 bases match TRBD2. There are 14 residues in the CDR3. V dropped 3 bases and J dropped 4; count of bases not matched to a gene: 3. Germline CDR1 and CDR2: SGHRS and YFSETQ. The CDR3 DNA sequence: TGCGCCAGCAGCTCCGGACTAGCGTCAGATACGCAGTATTTT. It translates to CASSSGLASDTQYF.

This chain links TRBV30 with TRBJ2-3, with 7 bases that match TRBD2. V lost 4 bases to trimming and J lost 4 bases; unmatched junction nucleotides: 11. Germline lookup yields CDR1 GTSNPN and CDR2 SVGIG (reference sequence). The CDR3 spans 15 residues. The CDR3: CAWTTSASPADTQYF. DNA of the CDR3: TGTGCCTGGACCACTAGCGCATCTCCCGCAGATACGCAGTATTTT.

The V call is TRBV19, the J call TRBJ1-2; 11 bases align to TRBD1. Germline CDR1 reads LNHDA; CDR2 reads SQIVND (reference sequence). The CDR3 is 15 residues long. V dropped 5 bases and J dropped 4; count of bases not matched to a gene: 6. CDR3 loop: CASSRDRGELYGYTF. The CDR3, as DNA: TGTGCCAGTAGTCGGGACAGGGGGGAACTCTATGGCTACACCTTC.

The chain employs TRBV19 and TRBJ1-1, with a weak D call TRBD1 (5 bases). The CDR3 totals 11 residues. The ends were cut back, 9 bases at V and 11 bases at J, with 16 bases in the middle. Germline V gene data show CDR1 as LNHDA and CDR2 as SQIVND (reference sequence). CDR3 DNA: TGTGCCAGCACCGATAGGGGCGGTGCTTTCTTT. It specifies CASTDRGGAFF.

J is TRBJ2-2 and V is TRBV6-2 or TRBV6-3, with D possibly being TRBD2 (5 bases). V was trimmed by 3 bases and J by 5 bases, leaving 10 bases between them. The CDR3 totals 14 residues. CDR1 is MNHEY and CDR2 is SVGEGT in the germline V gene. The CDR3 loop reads CASSYRGLTGELFF. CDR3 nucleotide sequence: TGTGCCAGCAGTTATCGGGGTCTAACCGGGGAGCTGTTTTTT.

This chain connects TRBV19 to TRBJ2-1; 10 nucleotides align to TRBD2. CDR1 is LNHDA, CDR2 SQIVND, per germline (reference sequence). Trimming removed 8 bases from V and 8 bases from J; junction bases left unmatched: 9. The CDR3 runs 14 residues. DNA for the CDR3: TGTGCCAGTGGAACTAGCGGGATAGCCTATGAGCAGTTCTTC. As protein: CASGTSGIAYEQFF.

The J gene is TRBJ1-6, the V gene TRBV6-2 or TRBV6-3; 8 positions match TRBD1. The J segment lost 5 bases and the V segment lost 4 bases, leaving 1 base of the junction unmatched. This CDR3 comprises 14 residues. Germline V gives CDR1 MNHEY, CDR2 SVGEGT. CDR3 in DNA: TGTGCCAGCAGTTGGGGACAGGATAATTCACCCCTCCACTTT. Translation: CASSWGQDNSPLHF.